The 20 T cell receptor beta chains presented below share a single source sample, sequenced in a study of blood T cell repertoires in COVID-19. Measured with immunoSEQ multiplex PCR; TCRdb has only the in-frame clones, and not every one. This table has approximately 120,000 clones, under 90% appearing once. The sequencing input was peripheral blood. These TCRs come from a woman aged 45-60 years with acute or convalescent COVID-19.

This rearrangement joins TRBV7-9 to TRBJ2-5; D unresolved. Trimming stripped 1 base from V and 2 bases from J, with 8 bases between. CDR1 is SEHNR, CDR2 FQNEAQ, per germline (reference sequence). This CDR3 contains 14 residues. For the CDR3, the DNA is TGTGCCAGCAGCTTAGAAGCGATTCAAGAGACCCAGTACTTC. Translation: CASSLEAIQETQYF.

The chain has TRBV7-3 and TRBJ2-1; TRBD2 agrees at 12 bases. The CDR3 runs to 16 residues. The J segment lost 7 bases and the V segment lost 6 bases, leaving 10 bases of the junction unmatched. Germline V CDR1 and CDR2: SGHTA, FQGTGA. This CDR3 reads CASSSALAGGRNEQFF. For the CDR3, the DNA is TGTGCCAGCAGTTCAGCCCTAGCGGGGGGGCGTAATGAGCAGTTCTTC.

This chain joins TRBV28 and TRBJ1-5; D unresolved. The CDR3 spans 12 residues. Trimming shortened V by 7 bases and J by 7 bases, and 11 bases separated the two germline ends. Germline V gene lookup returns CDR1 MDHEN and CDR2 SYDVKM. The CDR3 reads CASTSPFQPQHF. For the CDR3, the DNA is TGTGCCAGCACCTCCCCTTTCCAGCCCCAGCATTTT.

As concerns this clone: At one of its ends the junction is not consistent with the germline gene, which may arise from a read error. The CDR3 sequence: CASSEALGRGGNTF. For the CDR3, the DNA is TGTGCCAGCAGTGAAGCGCTCGGCAGGGGTGGCAACACCTTC. V gene TRBV2 combines with J gene TRBJ1-2; a weak D match, TRBD1 (6 bases). CDR1 SNHLY and CDR2 FYNNEI come from the germline V gene. This CDR3 region has 14 residues.

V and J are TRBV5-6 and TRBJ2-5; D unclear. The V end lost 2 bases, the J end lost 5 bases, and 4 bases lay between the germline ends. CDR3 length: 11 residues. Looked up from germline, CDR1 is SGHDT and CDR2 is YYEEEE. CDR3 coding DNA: TGTGCCAGCAGCTTTCGGGAGACCCAGTACTTC. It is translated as CASSFRETQYF.

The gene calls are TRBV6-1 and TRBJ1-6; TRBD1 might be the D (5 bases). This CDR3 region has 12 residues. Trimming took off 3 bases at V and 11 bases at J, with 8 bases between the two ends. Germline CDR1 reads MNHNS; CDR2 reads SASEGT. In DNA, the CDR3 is TGTGCCAGCAGTGACAGGGTTGCACCCCTCCACTTT. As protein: CASSDRVAPLHF.

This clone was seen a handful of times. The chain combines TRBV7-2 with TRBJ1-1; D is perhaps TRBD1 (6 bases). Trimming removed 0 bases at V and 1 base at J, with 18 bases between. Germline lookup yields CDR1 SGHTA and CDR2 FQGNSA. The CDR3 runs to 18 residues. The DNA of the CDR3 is TGTGCCAGCAGCTTAGCCTTGCCCTTACAGGGACCGAACACTGAAGCTTTCTTT. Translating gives CASSLALPLQGPNTEAFF.

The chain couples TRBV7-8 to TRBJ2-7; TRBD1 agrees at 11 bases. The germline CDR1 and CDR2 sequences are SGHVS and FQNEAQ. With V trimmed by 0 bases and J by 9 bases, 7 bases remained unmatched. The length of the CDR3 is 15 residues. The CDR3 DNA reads TGTGCCAGCAGCTTAGCAGGACAGGGGGCAATCGTGCAGTACTTC. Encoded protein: CASSLAGQGAIVQYF.

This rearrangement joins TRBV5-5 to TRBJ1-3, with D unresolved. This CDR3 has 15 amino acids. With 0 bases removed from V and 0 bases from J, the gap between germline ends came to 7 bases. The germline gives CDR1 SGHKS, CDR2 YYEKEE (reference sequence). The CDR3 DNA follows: TGTGCCAGCAGCTTGGACCCGAGCTCTGGAAACACCATATATTTT. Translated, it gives CASSLDPSSGNTIYF.

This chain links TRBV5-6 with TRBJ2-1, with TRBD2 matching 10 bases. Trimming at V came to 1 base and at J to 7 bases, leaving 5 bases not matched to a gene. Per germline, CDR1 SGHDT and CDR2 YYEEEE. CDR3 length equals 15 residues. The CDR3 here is CASSLPLAGENEQFF. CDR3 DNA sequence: TGTGCCAGCAGCTTGCCCCTAGCGGGGGAAAATGAGCAGTTCTTC.

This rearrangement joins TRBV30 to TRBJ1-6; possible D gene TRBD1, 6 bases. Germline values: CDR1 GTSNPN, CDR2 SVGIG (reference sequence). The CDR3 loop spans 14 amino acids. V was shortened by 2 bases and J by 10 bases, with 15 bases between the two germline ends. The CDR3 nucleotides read TGTGCCTGGAGTACACAGGGAGTTGACTCACCCCTCCACTTT. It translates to CAWSTQGVDSPLHF.

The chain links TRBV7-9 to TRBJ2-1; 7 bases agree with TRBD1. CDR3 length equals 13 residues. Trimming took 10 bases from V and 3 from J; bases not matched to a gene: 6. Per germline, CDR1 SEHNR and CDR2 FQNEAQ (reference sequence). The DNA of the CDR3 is TGTGCCACCACCTCAGGGGGCTACAATGAGCAGTTCTTC. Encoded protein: CATTSGGYNEQFF.

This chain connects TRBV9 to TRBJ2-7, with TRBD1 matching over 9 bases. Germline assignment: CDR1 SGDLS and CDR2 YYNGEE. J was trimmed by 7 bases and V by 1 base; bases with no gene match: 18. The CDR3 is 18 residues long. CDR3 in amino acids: CASSVTSQGAPNMVEQYF. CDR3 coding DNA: TGTGCCAGCAGCGTAACGTCACAGGGGGCGCCGAATATGGTAGAGCAGTACTTC.

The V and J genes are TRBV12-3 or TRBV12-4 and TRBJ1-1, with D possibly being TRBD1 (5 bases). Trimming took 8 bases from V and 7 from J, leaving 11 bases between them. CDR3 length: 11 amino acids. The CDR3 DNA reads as TGTGCCAGCCTCGACGGGGGTGAAGCTTTCTTT. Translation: CASLDGGEAFF.

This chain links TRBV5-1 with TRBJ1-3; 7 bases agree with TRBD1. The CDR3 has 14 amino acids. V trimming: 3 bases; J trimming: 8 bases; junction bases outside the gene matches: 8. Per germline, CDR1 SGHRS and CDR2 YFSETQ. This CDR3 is CASSSGQEMDTIYF. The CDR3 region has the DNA TGCGCCAGCAGCTCAGGACAGGAGATGGACACCATATATTTT.

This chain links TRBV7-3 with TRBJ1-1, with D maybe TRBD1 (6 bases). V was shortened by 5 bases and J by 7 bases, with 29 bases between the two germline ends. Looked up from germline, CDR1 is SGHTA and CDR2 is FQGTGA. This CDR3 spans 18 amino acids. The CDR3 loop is CASSREMFVGGAEGEAFF. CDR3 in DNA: TGTGCCAGCAGCCGCGAAATGTTCGTTGGGGGGGCGGAAGGTGAAGCTTTCTTT.

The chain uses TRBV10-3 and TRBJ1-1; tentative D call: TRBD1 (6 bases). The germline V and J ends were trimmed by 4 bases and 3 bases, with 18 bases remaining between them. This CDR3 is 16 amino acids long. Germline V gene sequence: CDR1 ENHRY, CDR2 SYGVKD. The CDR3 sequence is CAISGGLGQRDTEAFF. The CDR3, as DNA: TGTGCCATCAGTGGTGGCCTAGGACAGCGTGACACTGAAGCTTTCTTT.

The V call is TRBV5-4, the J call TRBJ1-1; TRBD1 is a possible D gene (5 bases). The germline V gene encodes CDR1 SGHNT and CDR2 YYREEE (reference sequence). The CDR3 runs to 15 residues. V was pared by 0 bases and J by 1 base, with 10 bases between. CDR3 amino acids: CASSLGGTTNTEAFF. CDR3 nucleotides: TGTGCCAGCAGCTTGGGGGGGACTACGAACACTGAAGCTTTCTTT. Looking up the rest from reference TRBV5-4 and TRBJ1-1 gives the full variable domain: ETGVTQSPTHLIKTRGQQVTLRCSSQSGHNTVSWYQQALGQGPQFIFQYYREEENGRGNFPPRFSGLQFPNYSSELNVNALELDDSALYLCASSLGGTTNTEAFFGQGTRLTVV.

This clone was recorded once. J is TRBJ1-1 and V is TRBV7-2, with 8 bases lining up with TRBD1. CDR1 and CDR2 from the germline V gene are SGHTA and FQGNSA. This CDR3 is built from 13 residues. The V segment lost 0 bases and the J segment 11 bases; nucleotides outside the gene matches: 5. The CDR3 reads CASSLANRGAAFF. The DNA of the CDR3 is TGTGCCAGCAGCTTAGCGAACAGGGGGGCGGCTTTCTTT.

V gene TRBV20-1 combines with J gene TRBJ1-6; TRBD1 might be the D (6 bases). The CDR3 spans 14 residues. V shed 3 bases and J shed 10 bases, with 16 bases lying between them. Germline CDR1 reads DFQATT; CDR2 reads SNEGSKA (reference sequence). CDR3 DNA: TGCAGTGCTAGTCAGGCAGGGGTAGACTCACCCCTCCACTTT. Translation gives CSASQAGVDSPLHF.